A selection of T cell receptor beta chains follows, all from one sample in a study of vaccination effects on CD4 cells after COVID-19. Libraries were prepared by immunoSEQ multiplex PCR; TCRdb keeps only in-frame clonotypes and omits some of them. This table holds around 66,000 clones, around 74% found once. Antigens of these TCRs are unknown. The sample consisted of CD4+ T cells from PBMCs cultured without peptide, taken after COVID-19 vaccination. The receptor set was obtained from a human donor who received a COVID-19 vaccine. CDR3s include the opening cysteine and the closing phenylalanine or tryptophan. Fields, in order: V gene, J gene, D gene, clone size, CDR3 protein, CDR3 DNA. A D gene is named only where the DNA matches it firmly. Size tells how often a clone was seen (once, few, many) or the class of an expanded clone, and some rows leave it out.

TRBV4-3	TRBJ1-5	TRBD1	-	CASSQVNRGQWNQPQHF	TGCGCCAGCAGCCAAGTTAACAGGGGGCAGTGGAATCAGCCCCAGCATTTT
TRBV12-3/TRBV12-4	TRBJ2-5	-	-	CASSLRETQYF	TGTGCCAGCAGTCTCCGGGAGACCCAGTACTTC
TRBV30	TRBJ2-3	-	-	CAWSLTSLRTDTQYF	TGTGCCTGGAGTCTGACATCCCTACGCACAGATACGCAGTATTTT
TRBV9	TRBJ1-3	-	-	CASTSGTGNTIYF	TGTGCCAGCACCTCAGGGACTGGAAACACCATATATTTT
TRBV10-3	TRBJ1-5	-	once	CAISGGGDQPQHF	TGTGCCATCAGTGGGGGGGGCGATCAGCCCCAGCATTTT
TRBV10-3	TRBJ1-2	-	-	CAISAPGHLNYGYTF	TGTGCCATCAGTGCCCCGGGACACCTAAACTATGGCTACACCTTC
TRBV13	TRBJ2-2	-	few	CASSLRSGELFF	TGTGCCAGCAGCTTACGGTCCGGGGAGCTGTTTTTT
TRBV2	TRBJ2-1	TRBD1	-	CASSSRTGRNEQFF	TGTGCCAGCAGTTCCCGGACAGGGCGCAATGAGCAGTTCTTC
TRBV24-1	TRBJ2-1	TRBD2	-	CATRTSGGNEQFF	TGTGCCACCAGGACTAGCGGGGGCAATGAGCAGTTCTTC
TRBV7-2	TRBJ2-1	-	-	CASSSDGLATFEQFF	TGTGCCAGCAGCTCGGATGGCCTAGCGACATTTGAGCAGTTCTTC
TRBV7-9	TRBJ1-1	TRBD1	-	CASSGDRVPDTEAFF	TGTGCCAGCAGTGGGGACAGGGTACCTGACACTGAAGCTTTCTTT
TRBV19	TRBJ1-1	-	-	CASSPPVTTAKNTEAFF	TGTGCCAGTAGTCCCCCTGTAACGACAGCTAAGAACACTGAAGCTTTCTTT
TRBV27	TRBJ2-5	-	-	CASSLSGGGSQETQYF	TGTGCCAGCAGTTTATCAGGTGGGGGGAGTCAAGAGACCCAGTACTTC
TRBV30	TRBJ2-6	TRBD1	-	CAWSVFLGGRGISGANVLTF	TGTGCCTGGAGTGTCTTCTTAGGGGGCAGGGGGATCTCGGGGGCCAACGTCCTGACTTTC
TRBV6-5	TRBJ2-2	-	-	CASSSGVSGELFF	TGTGCCAGCAGTTCCGGGGTTAGCGGGGAGCTGTTTTTT
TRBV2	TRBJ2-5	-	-	CASKGGETQYF	TGTGCCAGCAAGGGTGGGGAGACCCAGTACTTC
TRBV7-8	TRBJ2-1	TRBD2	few	CASSMGLAGGDNEQFF	TGTGCCAGCAGCATGGGGTTAGCGGGGGGTGACAATGAGCAGTTCTTC
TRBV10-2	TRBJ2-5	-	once	CASSESIQETQYF	TGCGCCAGCAGTGAGTCCATCCAAGAGACCCAGTACTTC
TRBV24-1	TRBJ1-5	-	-	CATQPQHF	TGTGCCACCCAGCCCCAGCATTTT
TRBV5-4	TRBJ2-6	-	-	CASSPSPSGANVLTF	TGTGCCAGCAGCCCCAGTCCCTCTGGGGCCAACGTCCTGACTTTC
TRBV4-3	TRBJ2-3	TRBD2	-	CASSQVSGGPTDTQYF	TGCGCCAGCAGCCAAGTGAGCGGGGGGCCCACAGATACGCAGTATTTT
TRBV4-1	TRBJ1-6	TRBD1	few	CASSQGQGRSSYNSPLHF	TGCGCCAGCAGCCAAGGACAGGGGCGGAGCTCCTATAATTCACCCCTCCACTTT
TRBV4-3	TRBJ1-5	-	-	CASSQHRDGPQHF	TGCGCCAGCAGCCAGCACAGGGACGGGCCCCAGCATTTT
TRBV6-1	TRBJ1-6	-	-	CASSEGRVPSPLHF	TGTGCCAGCAGTGAAGGGAGGGTGCCCTCACCCCTCCACTTT
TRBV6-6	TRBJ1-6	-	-	CASSPLDSSYNSPLHF	TGTGCCAGCAGTCCCTTAGACAGCTCCTATAATTCACCCCTCCACTTT
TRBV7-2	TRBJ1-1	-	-	CASSLGGGLNTEAFF	TGTGCCAGCAGCTTAGGGGGGGGGTTGAACACTGAAGCTTTCTTT
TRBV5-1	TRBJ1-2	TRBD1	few	CASSGGQGPNYGYTF	TGCGCCAGCAGCGGTGGACAGGGGCCTAACTATGGCTACACCTTC
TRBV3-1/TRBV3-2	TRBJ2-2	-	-	CASSFKDTNTGELFF	TGTGCCAGCAGTTTCAAAGACACCAACACCGGGGAGCTGTTTTTT
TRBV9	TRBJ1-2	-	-	CASSEDTNYGYTF	TGTGCCAGCAGCGAGGACACTAACTATGGCTACACCTTC
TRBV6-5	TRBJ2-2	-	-	CASTTLGVGGELFF	TGTGCCAGCACCACACTGGGGGTGGGCGGGGAGCTGTTTTTT
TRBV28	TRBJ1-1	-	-	CASTTGNTEAFF	TGTGCCAGCACGACAGGGAACACTGAAGCTTTCTTT
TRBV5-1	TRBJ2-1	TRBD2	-	CASSLEGRGGLDEQFF	TGCGCCAGCAGCTTGGAGGGCCGGGGGGGCCTCGATGAGCAGTTCTTC
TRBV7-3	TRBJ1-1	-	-	CASSPGTDASKAFF	TGTGCCAGCAGCCCCGGGACGGACGCTTCTAAAGCTTTCTTT
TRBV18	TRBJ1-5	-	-	CASSPRTAPNQPQHF	TGTGCCAGCTCACCCCGGACAGCACCCAATCAGCCCCAGCATTTT
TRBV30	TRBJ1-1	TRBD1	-	CAWRLTGATEAFF	TGTGCCTGGCGTTTAACAGGGGCCACTGAAGCTTTCTTT
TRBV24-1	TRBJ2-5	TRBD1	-	CATSDGTGAQETQYF	TGTGCCACCAGTGACGGGACAGGGGCCCAAGAGACCCAGTACTTC
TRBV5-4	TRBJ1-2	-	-	CASSEDRNYGYTF	TGTGCCAGCAGCGAAGACAGGAACTATGGCTACACCTTC
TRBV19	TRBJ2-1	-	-	CASSIRTTGITYNEQFF	TGTGCCAGTAGTATACGGACTACGGGAATCACCTACAATGAGCAGTTCTTC
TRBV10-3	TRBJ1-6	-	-	CAAGGLNSTPLHF	TGTGCGGCGGGGGGCCTCAATTCGACTCCCCTCCACTTT
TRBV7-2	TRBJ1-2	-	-	CASSFTGELGYTF	TGTGCCAGCAGCTTCACTGGAGAACTCGGCTACACCTTC